This TCR beta chain came from a study of blood T cell repertoires in COVID-19 (TCRdb year 2020). Regarding the complete study: Samples covering the acute and convalescent phases of COVID-19 were provided by collaborators in the United States, Italy and Spain. Samples came from the ongoing ImmuneRACE study (first 160 participants) plus 1,254 subjects from 6 global collaborators. The repertoires were released in a freely available public database intended as a resource for research on the immune response to SARS-CoV-2. Where available, HLA class I and class II types were taken from metadata supplied by the sample provider and were not determined by assay-based typing. Deeply sampled blood TCRbeta repertoires from subjects exposed to, actively infected with, or recovered from COVID-19 were included in the dataset. The sample metadata nearly always contained a de-identified subject ID, COVID-19 status, age in years and sex. The prospective study material was composed of cDNA or gDNA derived from T cells, B-cell-depleted T cells, or PBMCs.

The immunoSEQ Assay, a bias-controlled multiplex PCR, was used to amplify TCRbeta CDR3 regions from genomic DNA. The authors processed their data as follows. Within the assay, amplification of reference gene primers was used to estimate how many nucleated cells each sample contained. Sequence reads were collapsed and filtered to measure the absolute abundance of every unique TCRbeta CDR3 rearrangement. For each sample, productive Simpson clonality was calculated as the square root of Simpson's diversity index over productive rearrangements. TCRdb holds this immuneACCESS table with in-frame rearrangements only. Some clones are missing; in checked studies, unresolved V genes explain under half, and the rest has no known cause. D and trimming come from the DNA, and the V and J calls and clone size come from that table. The sample has roughly 70,000 clones on record, around 77% of them singletons. The biggest ten clones account for 9% to 10% of the sample.

Concerning this clone itself: Which antigen it targets is not known. Base qualities were left out, and no much larger clone turns up one base away.

Collaborating institutions collected whole blood in K2EDTA tubes following their own protocols. For TCRbeta analysis, collaborators shipped samples in one of three forms: frozen whole blood, isolated PBMCs, or DNA extracted from either of those sample types. The germline V gene (reference sequence) sets CDR1 to SGHKS and CDR2 to YYEKEE. Unmatched junction bases come to 6, with V trimmed by 4 bases and J by 3 bases. The CDR3 spans 15 residues, from the cysteine through the phenylalanine. The read is trimmed to its CDR3 DNA, 45 bases read in frame from base 1. The paper's findings and limits, for the study overall: The quantity of clinical and demographic metadata differed by source and by participant and was supplied without curation.

The specimen was peripheral blood. The clonotype originates from a human donor in a cohort sampled during active COVID-19. The chain joins TRBV5-5 to TRBJ2-7; TRBD2 fits 11 bases in the junction. The DNA reads TGTGCCAGCAGCCTCCTAGCGGGAGGTGTCTACGAGCAGTACTTC. It codes for CASSLLAGGVYEQYF.